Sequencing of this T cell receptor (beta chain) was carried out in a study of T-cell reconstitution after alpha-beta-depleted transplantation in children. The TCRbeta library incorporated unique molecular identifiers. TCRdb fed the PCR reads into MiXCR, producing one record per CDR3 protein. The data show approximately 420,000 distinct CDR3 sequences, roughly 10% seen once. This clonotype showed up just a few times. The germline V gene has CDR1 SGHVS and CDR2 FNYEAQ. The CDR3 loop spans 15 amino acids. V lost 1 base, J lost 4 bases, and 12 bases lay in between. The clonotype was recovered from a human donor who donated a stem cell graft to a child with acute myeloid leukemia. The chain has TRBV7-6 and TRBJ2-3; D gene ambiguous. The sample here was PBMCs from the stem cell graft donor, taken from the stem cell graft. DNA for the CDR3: TGTGCCAGCAGCTTAGAGGCGGTCATTCCAGATACGCAGTATTTT. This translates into CASSLEAVIPDTQYF.